Below, 19 T cell receptor beta chains from the same sample are listed, as sequenced in a study of T cell responses to AZD1222 COVID-19 vaccine. Sequencing used immunoSEQ multiplex PCR; TCRdb keeps in-frame clones, though not all of them. Of 90,000 to 120,000 clones listed, around 90% are singletons. The starting material was peripheral blood, obtained 28 days after the second AZD1222 dose. Receptors were obtained from an adult who received the AZD1222 COVID-19 vaccine.

This clone showed up just once. The rearrangement uses TRBV29-1 and TRBJ2-1; D is undetermined. Germline CDR1 SQVTM, CDR2 ANQGSEA. V shed 4 bases and J shed 1 base, with 8 bases lying between them. The length of the CDR3 is 13 residues. CDR3 nucleotide sequence: TGCAGCGTTGGTCCCGCGTCCTACAATGAGCAGTTCTTC. As protein: CSVGPASYNEQFF.

This clone was counted a single time. This chain joins TRBV6-5 and TRBJ1-2; TRBD1 matches at 10 bases. The CDR3 is made up of 13 amino acids. The trim removed 6 bases at V and 8 bases at J, leaving 6 bases unmatched. Germline V lookup: CDR1 MNHEY, CDR2 SVGAGI. CDR3 in DNA: TGTGCCAGCAGGGCCGGGACAGGGGAAGGCTACACCTTC. Its translation is CASRAGTGEGYTF.

The rearrangement joins TRBV6-1 to TRBJ1-5; no reliable D call. Trimming removed 3 bases from V and 5 bases from J, with 14 bases in between. This CDR3 is 15 amino acids long. Per germline, CDR1 MNHNS and CDR2 SASEGT. Here the CDR3 DNA reads TGTGCCAGCAGTGATCAGATGGCGGGGTATCAGCCCCAGCATTTT. Protein: CASSDQMAGYQPQHF.

The rearrangement joins TRBV27 to TRBJ2-2; 7 bases map to TRBD2. Germline CDR1 MNHEY, CDR2 SMNVEV (reference sequence). V was clipped by 6 bases and J by 7 bases; unmatched bases: 11. CDR3 length equals 15 residues. CDR3 residues: CASRSIAGGGGELFF. The CDR3, as DNA: TGTGCCAGCAGATCTATAGCGGGCGGAGGCGGGGAGCTGTTTTTT.

This clone was recorded a few times. The V and J genes are TRBV9 and TRBJ2-3, with TRBD2 matching 11 bases. Trimming at V came to 2 bases and at J to 1 base, leaving 0 bases not matched to a gene. The CDR3 is 15 residues long. CDR1 is SGDLS, CDR2 YYNGEE, per germline. CDR3 nucleotides: TGTGCCAGCAGCGTGGGACTAGCGGGCACAGATACGCAGTATTTT. This codes for CASSVGLAGTDTQYF. Full variable domain (missing parts from reference TRBV9 and TRBJ2-3): DSGVTQTPKHLITATGQRVTLRCSPRSGDLSVYWYQQSLDQGLQFLIQYYNGEERAKGNILERFSAQQFPDLHSELNLSSLELGDSALYFCASSVGLAGTDTQYFGPGTRLTVL.

This clone has only one observation. Written as DNA, the CDR3 is TGTGCCAGCAGTTACATAGCGGGAGACACCGGGGAGCTGTTTTTT. The encoded protein is CASSYIAGDTGELFF. The chain uses TRBV6-6 and TRBJ2-2; the match to TRBD2 covers 9 bases. CDR3 length equals 15 residues. Germline CDR1 MNHNY, CDR2 SVGAGI (reference sequence). V trimming: 2 bases; J trimming: 3 bases; junction bases outside the gene matches: 1.

The V call is TRBV4-1, the J call TRBJ2-7, with TRBD2 identical over 10 bases. CDR1 and CDR2 from the germline V gene are MGHRA and YSYEKL. This CDR3 region has 16 residues. The V and J ends lost 3 bases and 5 bases, in that order; junction bases with no gene match: 10. CDR3 region: CASSQALAGVVHEQYF. CDR3 DNA: TGCGCCAGCAGCCAGGCCCTAGCGGGAGTGGTCCACGAGCAGTACTTC.

The rearrangement joins TRBV7-3 to TRBJ2-1; 9 bases agree with TRBD2. The CDR3 is 15 residues long. Germline V gene lookup returns CDR1 SGHTA and CDR2 FQGTGA. J was trimmed by 3 bases and V by 5 bases; bases with no gene match: 5. The CDR3 here is CASSISGSSYNEQFF. CDR3 DNA sequence: TGTGCCAGCAGCATTAGCGGGAGTAGCTACAATGAGCAGTTCTTC.

The V call is TRBV28, the J call TRBJ1-1; TRBD1 matches 7 bases. V was clipped by 5 bases and J by 5 bases; unmatched bases: 11. CDR1 and CDR2 from the germline V gene are MDHEN and SYDVKM. CDR3 length: 15 amino acids. The CDR3 loop reads CASSITGTALTEAFF. CDR3 coding DNA: TGTGCCAGCAGTATAACTGGGACAGCATTAACTGAAGCTTTCTTT.

The gene calls are TRBV15 and TRBJ1-6; D not certain. CDR1 is LNHNV, CDR2 YYDKDF, per germline (reference sequence). V was shortened by 6 bases and J by 1 base, with 4 bases between the two germline ends. This CDR3 contains 13 residues. CDR3 region: CATRESYNSPLHF. The CDR3 region has the DNA TGTGCCACCAGAGAGTCCTATAATTCACCCCTCCACTTT.

The rearrangement links TRBV30 to TRBJ1-6; TRBD1 is a possible D gene (6 bases). This CDR3 has 13 residues. Between the trimmed V and J ends, which lost 0 bases and 7 bases, there was a span of 7 bases. Germline assignment: CDR1 GTSNPN and CDR2 SVGIG (reference sequence). The CDR3 loop reads CAWSVQGNSPLHF. Written as DNA, the CDR3 is TGTGCCTGGAGTGTCCAGGGGAATTCACCCCTCCACTTT.

V gene TRBV30 combines with J gene TRBJ2-5; a possible D gene is TRBD2 (5 bases). Germline CDR1 reads GTSNPN; CDR2 reads SVGIG (reference sequence). The CDR3 is made up of 14 amino acids. Trimming took off 2 bases at V and 4 bases at J, with 14 bases between the two ends. The CDR3 loop reads CAWSFGPGIETQYF. The CDR3 DNA follows: TGTGCCTGGAGTTTCGGACCGGGGATAGAGACCCAGTACTTC.

The chain recombines TRBV7-9 with TRBJ2-7; 7 bases match TRBD1. The CDR3 covers 16 residues. The J segment lost 4 bases and the V segment lost 2 bases, leaving 11 bases of the junction unmatched. Per germline, CDR1 SEHNR and CDR2 FQNEAQ (reference sequence). CDR3 bases: TGTGCCAGCAGCTTAACTCTGGGACAGACCAAATACGAGCAGTACTTC. Translating gives CASSLTLGQTKYEQYF.

The chain joins TRBV6-5 to TRBJ1-1; D is perhaps TRBD1 (6 bases). Germline lookup yields CDR1 MNHEY and CDR2 SVGAGI. The CDR3 runs 15 residues. The V gene lost 6 bases and the J gene lost 1 base, with 15 bases spanning the gap. The CDR3 loop is CASSPGGATNTEAFF. In DNA, the CDR3 is TGTGCCAGCAGCCCCGGGGGGGCCACGAACACTGAAGCTTTCTTT.

This clone appeared once. The genes are TRBV7-9 and TRBJ2-7; 8 bases are a match to TRBD2. Trimming at V came to 1 base and at J to 4 bases, leaving 6 bases not matched to a gene. From germline, CDR1 is SEHNR and CDR2 FQNEAQ (reference sequence). The CDR3 covers 15 residues. The CDR3: CASSLVSGSFYEQYF. The CDR3 coding sequence is TGTGCCAGCAGCTTAGTCAGCGGGAGTTTTTACGAGCAGTACTTC.

The CDR3 here is CASSQPAGGNEQFF. CDR3 nucleotides: TGCGCCAGCAGCCAACCTGCAGGGGGCAATGAGCAGTTCTTC. This sequence joins TRBV4-1 and TRBJ2-1, with 7 bases fitting TRBD1. V lost 2 bases, J lost 6 bases, and 4 bases stayed unmatched. There are 14 residues in the CDR3. Germline V gene sequence: CDR1 MGHRA, CDR2 YSYEKL.

The J gene is TRBJ2-3, the V gene TRBV4-1; 7 bases fit TRBD2. Germline loops: CDR1 MGHRA, CDR2 YSYEKL. The CDR3 covers 16 residues. Trimming at V came to 0 bases and at J to 2 bases, leaving 5 bases not matched to a gene. The CDR3 region is CASSQDTGGYTDTQYF. The CDR3 DNA reads TGCGCCAGCAGCCAAGACACGGGGGGATACACAGATACGCAGTATTTT.

The chain combines TRBV2 with TRBJ1-6, with D hard to call. Trimming left V 2 bases short and J 9 bases short, with 8 bases between. The CDR3 has 13 residues. CDR1 is SNHLY and CDR2 is FYNNEI in the germline V gene. This CDR3 reads CASSEFGGSPLHF. Written as DNA, the CDR3 is TGTGCCAGCAGTGAATTCGGAGGTTCACCCCTCCACTTT. The full variable domain, completed using reference TRBV2 and TRBJ1-6, is EPEVTQTPSHQVTQMGQEVILRCVPISNHLYFYWYRQILGQKVEFLVSFYNNEISEKSEIFDDQFSVERPDGSNFTLKIRSTKLEDSAMYFCASSEFGGSPLHFGNGTRLTVT.

The chain combines TRBV15 with TRBJ2-4, with D perhaps matching TRBD1 or TRBD2 (6 bases each). The V gene's germline CDR1 is LNHNV and CDR2 YYDKDF (reference sequence). The germline V and J ends were trimmed by 4 bases and 7 bases, with 26 bases remaining between them. The CDR3 spans 18 residues. The CDR3 region has the DNA TGTGCCACCAGCAATCCGTGGGGGGCGGGTGGCGCGAGGAACATTCAGTACTTC. It translates to CATSNPWGAGGARNIQYF.